A selection of T cell receptor beta chains follows, all from one sample in a study of blood T cell repertoires in COVID-19. Clones were read by immunoSEQ multiplex PCR, and TCRdb kept only the in-frame ones, dropping some. The repertoire holds about 200,000 clones, with 80% as singletons. Sequences were obtained from peripheral blood. The receptor source for this set is a man aged 60-69 years with acute or convalescent COVID-19. CDR3s include the opening cysteine and the closing phenylalanine or tryptophan. Fields, in order: clone size, V gene, D gene, J gene, CDR3 protein, CDR3 DNA. D genes are given only for firm matches. Clone size, where shown, is once, few, many, or a class for clones that have expanded.

abundance: few; v_gene: TRBV2; d_gene: TRBD1; j_gene: TRBJ1-5; CDR3aa: CASRWTLGQGAPGDDQPQHF; CDR3nt: TGTGCCAGCAGGTGGACGCTGGGACAGGGGGCTCCAGGGGACGACCAGCCCCAGCATTTT
abundance: NA; v_gene: TRBV29-1; d_gene: NA; j_gene: TRBJ2-1; CDR3aa: CSVFGTSTDYNEQFF; CDR3nt: TGCAGCGTTTTTGGGACTTCAACAGACTACAATGAGCAGTTCTTC
abundance: NA; v_gene: TRBV20-1; d_gene: TRBD1; j_gene: TRBJ2-7; CDR3aa: CSASKQGAYEQYF; CDR3nt: TGCAGTGCTAGTAAACAGGGGGCCTACGAGCAGTACTTC
abundance: few; v_gene: TRBV11-2; d_gene: NA; j_gene: TRBJ2-1; CDR3aa: CASSLAGDEQFF; CDR3nt: TGTGCCAGCAGCTTAGCCGGGGATGAGCAGTTCTTC
abundance: few; v_gene: TRBV24-1; d_gene: TRBD1; j_gene: TRBJ2-3; CDR3aa: CATSGTTGGEGTDTQYF; CDR3nt: TGTGCCACCAGTGGGACGACAGGGGGCGAGGGCACAGATACGCAGTATTTT
abundance: NA; v_gene: TRBV11-3; d_gene: TRBD1; j_gene: TRBJ1-1; CDR3aa: CASSLGTGEAFF; CDR3nt: TGTGCCAGCAGCTTAGGGACAGGTGAAGCTTTCTTT
abundance: NA; v_gene: TRBV7-2; d_gene: NA; j_gene: TRBJ2-7; CDR3aa: CASSLASAPAEEQYF; CDR3nt: TGTGCCAGCAGCTTAGCGTCGGCCCCGGCGGAGGAGCAGTACTTC
abundance: NA; v_gene: TRBV19; d_gene: NA; j_gene: TRBJ1-2; CDR3aa: CASSIDRVDYGYTF; CDR3nt: TGTGCCAGTAGTATCGATCGGGTAGACTATGGCTACACCTTC
abundance: many; v_gene: TRBV24-1; d_gene: TRBD1; j_gene: TRBJ2-2; CDR3aa: CATSDSRTGPTGELFF; CDR3nt: TGTGCCACCAGTGATTCGCGGACAGGACCCACCGGGGAGCTGTTTTTT
abundance: NA; v_gene: TRBV4-2; d_gene: TRBD2; j_gene: TRBJ2-7; CDR3aa: CASSQISGRSSYEQYF; CDR3nt: TGTGCCAGCAGCCAGATTAGCGGGAGGAGCTCCTACGAGCAGTACTTC
abundance: NA; v_gene: TRBV6-2/TRBV6-3; d_gene: NA; j_gene: TRBJ1-5; CDR3aa: CASSYWTESNQPQHF; CDR3nt: TGTGCCAGCAGTTACTGGACAGAATCGAATCAGCCCCAGCATTTT
abundance: few; v_gene: TRBV5-1; d_gene: NA; j_gene: TRBJ1-2; CDR3aa: CASSPAITGRSANYGYTF; CDR3nt: TGCGCCAGCAGCCCAGCAATAACAGGGAGATCCGCTAACTATGGCTACACCTTC
abundance: NA; v_gene: TRBV6-5; d_gene: NA; j_gene: TRBJ1-4; CDR3aa: CASSPPGNDEKLFF; CDR3nt: TGTGCCAGCAGCCCGCCAGGGAATGACGAAAAACTGTTTTTT
abundance: NA; v_gene: TRBV7-3; d_gene: NA; j_gene: TRBJ1-6; CDR3aa: CASSLAHSNSPLHF; CDR3nt: TGTGCCAGCAGCTTAGCACACAGTAATTCACCCCTCCACTTT
abundance: NA; v_gene: TRBV24-1; d_gene: TRBD1; j_gene: TRBJ2-7; CDR3aa: CATSDSSKQGASSYEQYF; CDR3nt: TGTGCCACCAGTGATTCCTCCAAACAGGGGGCATCTAGCTACGAGCAGTACTTC
abundance: NA; v_gene: TRBV4-2; d_gene: TRBD1; j_gene: TRBJ1-5; CDR3aa: CASSQDPTGDQPQHF; CDR3nt: TGTGCCAGCAGCCAAGATCCTACAGGGGATCAGCCCCAGCATTTT
abundance: few; v_gene: TRBV6-1; d_gene: NA; j_gene: TRBJ1-3; CDR3aa: CASSEGASGNTIYF; CDR3nt: TGTGCCAGCAGTGAAGGCGCCTCTGGAAACACCATATATTTT
abundance: few; v_gene: TRBV4-3; d_gene: NA; j_gene: TRBJ2-7; CDR3aa: CASSQDPVSYEQYF; CDR3nt: TGCGCCAGCAGCCAAGATCCCGTTTCCTACGAGCAGTACTTC
abundance: NA; v_gene: TRBV7-2; d_gene: TRBD2; j_gene: TRBJ2-1; CDR3aa: CASRPEWRGGDNEQFF; CDR3nt: TGTGCCAGCAGACCAGAGTGGCGGGGGGGCGACAATGAGCAGTTCTTC
abundance: NA; v_gene: TRBV6-2/TRBV6-3; d_gene: NA; j_gene: TRBJ2-1; CDR3aa: CASSYKHSGPYNEQFF; CDR3nt: TGTGCCAGCAGTTACAAGCACAGCGGGCCATACAATGAGCAGTTCTTC
abundance: NA; v_gene: TRBV5-1; d_gene: NA; j_gene: TRBJ2-2; CDR3aa: CASMGGSTGELFF; CDR3nt: TGCGCCAGCATGGGGGGTTCCACCGGGGAGCTGTTTTTT
abundance: NA; v_gene: TRBV7-9; d_gene: TRBD1; j_gene: TRBJ2-6; CDR3aa: CARDRESGANVLTF; CDR3nt: TGTGCCAGGGACAGGGAGTCTGGGGCCAACGTCCTGACTTTC
abundance: NA; v_gene: TRBV19; d_gene: TRBD1; j_gene: TRBJ1-3; CDR3aa: CASSIGTGVSGNTIYF; CDR3nt: TGTGCCAGTAGTATAGGGACAGGGGTCTCCGGAAACACCATATATTTT
abundance: NA; v_gene: TRBV7-9; d_gene: NA; j_gene: TRBJ1-1; CDR3aa: CASSPGRNTEAFF; CDR3nt: TGTGCCAGCAGCCCGGGTCGGAACACTGAAGCTTTCTTT
abundance: NA; v_gene: TRBV4-1; d_gene: NA; j_gene: TRBJ1-2; CDR3aa: CASSQNRVNYGYTF; CDR3nt: TGCGCCAGCAGCCAGAACAGGGTAAACTATGGCTACACCTTC
abundance: NA; v_gene: TRBV19; d_gene: NA; j_gene: TRBJ1-2; CDR3aa: CASNLNSNYGYTF; CDR3nt: TGTGCCAGTAATTTGAACAGTAACTATGGCTACACCTTC
abundance: NA; v_gene: TRBV6-5; d_gene: NA; j_gene: TRBJ2-3; CDR3aa: CASSQKAPDTQYF; CDR3nt: TGTGCCAGCAGTCAAAAAGCCCCAGATACGCAGTATTTT
abundance: NA; v_gene: TRBV2; d_gene: NA; j_gene: TRBJ1-2; CDR3aa: CASSDPDNGYTF; CDR3nt: TGTGCCAGCAGTGACCCCGACAATGGCTACACCTTC